This TCR beta chain was observed in a study of vaccination and CD4 T cells after COVID-19. Sequence data for DNA of cultured CD4+ T cells were generated by the Oncomine TCR Beta short-read assay. Cultured CD4+ T cells yielded the extracted genomic DNA. MiXCR, run by TCRdb on the PCR reads, gives a single entry per CDR3 protein. The repertoire includes 20,000 to 30,000 distinct CDR3 sequences, roughly 38% of them detected once, and approximately 3.1% sits in the top ten. About this clonotype: Its cognate antigen is unknown.

With 1 base removed from V and 13 bases from J, the gap between germline ends came to 11 bases. The CDR3 spans 12 residues. Germline assignment: CDR1 SEHNR and CDR2 FQNEAQ (reference sequence). Described time point: late sampling 161 to 241 days after vaccination in three convalescent patients. The treatment here: approximately 11-day PBMC culture with coronavirus spike peptide pools or control peptides (ViraFEST assay). The sequences come from CD4+ T cells from blood, cultured in vitro, collected about 7 months after SARS-CoV-2 vaccination. The clonotype comes from a human donor who had recovered from COVID-19. This chain connects TRBV7-9 to TRBJ2-1; D is possibly TRBD2 (5 bases). As DNA, the CDR3 is TGTGCCAGCAGCTTAGTGGCTAGCTTCCAGTTCTTC. Its protein product is CASSLVASFQFF.